This TCR beta chain stems from a study of T-cell memory formation after mild COVID-19. About the research overall: Among the donors, TCR clusters were largely specific to each donor.

On this clonotype: The antigen is unknown.

Study-wide findings and caveats: Detection of some responders pre-infection suggested pre-existing cross-reactive memory T cells participated.

Trimming stripped 5 bases from V and 4 bases from J, with 9 bases between. The CDR3 is made up of 14 amino acids. CDR1 MNHEY and CDR2 SMNVEV come from the germline V gene (reference sequence). TCRdb called the 5' RACE reads again in MiXCR, with one record for every CDR3 protein. The table includes 250,000 to 400,000 distinct CDR3 sequences, 14% detected once. The TCR was taken from a man in his late teens or twenties who had mild COVID-19 (a few samples of this study predate the infection). Cell type and time point are not known. The genes are TRBV27 and TRBJ2-6; D possibly corresponds to TRBD2 (6 bases). Sequencing was done on a sample of PBMCs or a T cell subset sorted from them (not recorded which). The CDR3 reads CASSPGVGANVLTF. DNA for the CDR3: TGTGCCAGCAGTCCGGGGGTAGGGGCCAACGTCCTGACTTTC.